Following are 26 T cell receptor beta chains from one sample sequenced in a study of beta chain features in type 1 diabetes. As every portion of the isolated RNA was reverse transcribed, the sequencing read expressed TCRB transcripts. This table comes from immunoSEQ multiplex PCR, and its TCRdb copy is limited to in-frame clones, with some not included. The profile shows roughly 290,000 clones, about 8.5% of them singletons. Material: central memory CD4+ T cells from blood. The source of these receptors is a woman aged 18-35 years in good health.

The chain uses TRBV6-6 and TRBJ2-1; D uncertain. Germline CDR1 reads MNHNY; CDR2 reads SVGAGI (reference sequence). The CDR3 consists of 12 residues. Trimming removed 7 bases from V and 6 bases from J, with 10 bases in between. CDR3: CASTRVGNEQFF. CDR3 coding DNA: TGTGCCAGCACCAGAGTTGGCAATGAGCAGTTCTTC.

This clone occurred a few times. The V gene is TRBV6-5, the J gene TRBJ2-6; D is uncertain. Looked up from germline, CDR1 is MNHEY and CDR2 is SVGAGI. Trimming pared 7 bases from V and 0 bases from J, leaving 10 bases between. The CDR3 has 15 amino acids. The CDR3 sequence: CASIKADSGANVLTF. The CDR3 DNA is TGTGCCAGCATCAAGGCTGACTCTGGGGCCAACGTCCTGACTTTC.

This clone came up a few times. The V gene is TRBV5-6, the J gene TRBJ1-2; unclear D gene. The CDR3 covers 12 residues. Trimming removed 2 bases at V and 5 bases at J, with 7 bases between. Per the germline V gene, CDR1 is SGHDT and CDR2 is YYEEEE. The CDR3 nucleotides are TGTGCCAGCAGCTTAGAGAGATATGGCTACACCTTC. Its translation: CASSLERYGYTF.

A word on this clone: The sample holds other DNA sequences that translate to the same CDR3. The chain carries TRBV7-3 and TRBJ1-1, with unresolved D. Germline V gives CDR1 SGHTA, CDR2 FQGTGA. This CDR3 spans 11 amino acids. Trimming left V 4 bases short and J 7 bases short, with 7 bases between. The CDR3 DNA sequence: TGTGCCAGCAGCTCGGGGAGTGAAGCTTTCTTT. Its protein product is CASSSGSEAFF.

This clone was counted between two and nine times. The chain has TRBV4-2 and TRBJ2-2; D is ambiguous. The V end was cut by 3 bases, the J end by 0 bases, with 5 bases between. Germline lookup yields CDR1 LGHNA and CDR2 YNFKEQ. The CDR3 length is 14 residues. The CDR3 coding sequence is TGTGCCAGCAGCCAGGAGCCGAACACCGGGGAGCTGTTTTTT. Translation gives CASSQEPNTGELFF.

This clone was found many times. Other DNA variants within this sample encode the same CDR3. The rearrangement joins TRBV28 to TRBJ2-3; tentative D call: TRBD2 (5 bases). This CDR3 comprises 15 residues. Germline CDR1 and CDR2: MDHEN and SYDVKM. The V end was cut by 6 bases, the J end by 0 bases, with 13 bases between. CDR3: CASSLTRGSTDTQYF. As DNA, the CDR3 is TGTGCCAGCAGCCTGACTCGGGGAAGCACAGATACGCAGTATTTT.

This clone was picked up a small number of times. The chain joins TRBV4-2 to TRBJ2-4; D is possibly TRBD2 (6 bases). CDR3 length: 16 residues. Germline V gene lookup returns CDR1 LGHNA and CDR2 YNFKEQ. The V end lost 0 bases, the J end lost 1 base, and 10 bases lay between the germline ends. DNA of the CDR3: TGTGCCAGCAGCCAAGAGAAGGGGAGGGCCAAAAACATTCAGTACTTC. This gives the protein CASSQEKGRAKNIQYF.

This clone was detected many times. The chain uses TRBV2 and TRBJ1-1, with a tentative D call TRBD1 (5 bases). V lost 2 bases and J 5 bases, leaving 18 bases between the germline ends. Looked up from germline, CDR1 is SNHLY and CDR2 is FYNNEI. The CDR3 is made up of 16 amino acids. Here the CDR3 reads CASSEMGPRPGTEAFF. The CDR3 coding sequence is TGTGCCAGCAGTGAAATGGGGCCCAGGCCAGGGACTGAAGCTTTCTTT.

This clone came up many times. The CDR3 DNA sequence: TGTGCCAGCAGCTTAGTAGGGACTAGCGGGCTTCAAACAGATACGCAGTATTTT. It encodes CASSLVGTSGLQTDTQYF. The V and J genes are TRBV7-2 and TRBJ2-3; 12 bases align to TRBD2. The CDR3 runs 18 residues. Germline lookup yields CDR1 SGHTA and CDR2 FQGNSA. V was pared by 1 base and J by 3 bases, with 8 bases of the junction left unmatched. Using reference TRBV7-2 and TRBJ2-3 for the parts outside the CDR3, the full variable domain is GAGVSQSPSNKVTEKGKDVELRCDPISGHTALYWYRQSLGQGLEFLIYFQGNSAPDKSGLPSDRFSAERTGGSVSTLTIQRTQQEDSAVYLCASSLVGTSGLQTDTQYFGPGTRLTVL.

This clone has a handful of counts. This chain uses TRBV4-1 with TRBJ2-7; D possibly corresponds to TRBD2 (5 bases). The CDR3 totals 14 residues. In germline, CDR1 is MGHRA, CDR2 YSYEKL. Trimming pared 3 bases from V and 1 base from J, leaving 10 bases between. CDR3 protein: CASSQLGLSYEQYV. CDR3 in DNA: TGCGCCAGCAGCCAGTTAGGACTGTCCTACGAGCAGTACGTC.

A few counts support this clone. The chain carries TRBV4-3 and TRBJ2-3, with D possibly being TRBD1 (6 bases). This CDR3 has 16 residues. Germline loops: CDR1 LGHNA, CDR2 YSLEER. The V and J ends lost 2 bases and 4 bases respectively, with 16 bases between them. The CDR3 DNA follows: TGCGCCAGCAGCCAACCACAGGGAGAGGGCGCAGATACGCAGTATTTT. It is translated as CASSQPQGEGADTQYF.

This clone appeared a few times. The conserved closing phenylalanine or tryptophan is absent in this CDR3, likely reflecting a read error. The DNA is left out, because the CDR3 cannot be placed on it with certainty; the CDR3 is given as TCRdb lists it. This CDR3 is CASSITTEPVSV. The V call is TRBV18, the J call TRBJ1-2. Germline loops: CDR1 KGHSH, CDR2 LQKENI. The CDR3 region is 12 residues in length, termini included.

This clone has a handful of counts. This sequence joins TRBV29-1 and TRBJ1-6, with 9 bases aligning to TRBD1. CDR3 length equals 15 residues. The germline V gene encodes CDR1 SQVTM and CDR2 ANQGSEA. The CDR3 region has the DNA TGCAGACTCCCTCCCGGGACAGGGACTAATTCACCCCTCCACTTT. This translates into CRLPPGTGTNSPLHF.

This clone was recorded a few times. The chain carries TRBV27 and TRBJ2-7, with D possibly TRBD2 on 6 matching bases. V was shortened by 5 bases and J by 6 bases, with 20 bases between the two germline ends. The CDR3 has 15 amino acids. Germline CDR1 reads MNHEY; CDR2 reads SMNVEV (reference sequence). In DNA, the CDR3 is TGTGCCAGCAGTGCCGGGACTCCACTTCAAGGCGAGCAGTACTTC. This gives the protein CASSAGTPLQGEQYF.

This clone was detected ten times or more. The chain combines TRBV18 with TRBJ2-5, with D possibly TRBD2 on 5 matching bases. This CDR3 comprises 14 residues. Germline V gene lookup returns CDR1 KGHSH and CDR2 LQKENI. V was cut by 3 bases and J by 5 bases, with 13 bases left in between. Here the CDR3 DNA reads TGTGCCAGCTCACCTTCAGCGGCTGGGGAGACCCAGTACTTC. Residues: CASSPSAAGETQYF.

CDR3 DNA: TGCGCCAGCAGCCGGACGGATCCTAACTATGGCTACACCTTC. Translating it yields CASSRTDPNYGYTF. The chain couples TRBV23-1 to TRBJ1-2; no firm D call. TRBV23-1 is an open reading frame whose function is uncertain. The V end was cut by 6 bases, the J end by 0 bases, with 11 bases between. The CDR3 length is 14 residues.

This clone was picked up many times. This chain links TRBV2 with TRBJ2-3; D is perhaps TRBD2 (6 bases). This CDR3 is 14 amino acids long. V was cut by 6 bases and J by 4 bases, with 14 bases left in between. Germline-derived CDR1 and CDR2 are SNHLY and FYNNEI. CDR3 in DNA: TGTGCCAGCAGGGAAAAGACTAGTCCAGATACGCAGTATTTT. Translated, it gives CASREKTSPDTQYF.

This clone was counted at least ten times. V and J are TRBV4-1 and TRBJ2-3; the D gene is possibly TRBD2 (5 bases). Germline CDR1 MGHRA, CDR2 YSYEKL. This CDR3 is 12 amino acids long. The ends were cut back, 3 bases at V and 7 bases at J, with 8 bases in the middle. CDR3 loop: CASSQSGNTQYF. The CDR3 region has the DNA TGCGCCAGCAGCCAGTCGGGGAATACGCAGTATTTT.

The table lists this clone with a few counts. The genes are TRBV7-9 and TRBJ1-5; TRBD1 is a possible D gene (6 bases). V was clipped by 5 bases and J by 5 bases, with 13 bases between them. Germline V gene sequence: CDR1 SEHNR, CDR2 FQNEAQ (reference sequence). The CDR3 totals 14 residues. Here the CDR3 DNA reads TGTGCCAGCAGCACCGGGACACAATATCAGCCCCAGCATTTT. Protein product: CASSTGTQYQPQHF. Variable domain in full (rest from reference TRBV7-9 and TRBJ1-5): DTGVSQNPRHKITKRGQNVTFRCDPISEHNRLYWYRQTLGQGPEFLTYFQNEAQLEKSRLLSDRFSAERPKGSFSTLEIQRTEQGDSAMYLCASSTGTQYQPQHFGDGTRLSIL.

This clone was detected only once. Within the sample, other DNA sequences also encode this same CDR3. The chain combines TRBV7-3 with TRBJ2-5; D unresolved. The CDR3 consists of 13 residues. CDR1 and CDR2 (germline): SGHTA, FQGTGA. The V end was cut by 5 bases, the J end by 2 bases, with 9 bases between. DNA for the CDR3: TGTGCCAGCAGCCCTGGAACACAAGAGACCCAGTACTTC. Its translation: CASSPGTQETQYF.

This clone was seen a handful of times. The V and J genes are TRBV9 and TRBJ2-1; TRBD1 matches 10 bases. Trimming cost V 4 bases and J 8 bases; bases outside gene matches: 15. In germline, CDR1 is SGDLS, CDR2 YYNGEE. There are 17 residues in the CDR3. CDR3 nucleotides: TGTGCCAGCAGCCCCCAACGCTTTGTGACAGGGGGCGATGAGCAGTTCTTC. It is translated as CASSPQRFVTGGDEQFF.

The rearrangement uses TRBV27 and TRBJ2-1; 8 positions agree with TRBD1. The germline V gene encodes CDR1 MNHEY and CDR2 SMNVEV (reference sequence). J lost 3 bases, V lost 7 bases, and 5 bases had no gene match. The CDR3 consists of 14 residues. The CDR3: CASTRDRLYNEQFF. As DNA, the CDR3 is TGTGCCAGCACTCGGGACAGGCTCTACAATGAGCAGTTCTTC.

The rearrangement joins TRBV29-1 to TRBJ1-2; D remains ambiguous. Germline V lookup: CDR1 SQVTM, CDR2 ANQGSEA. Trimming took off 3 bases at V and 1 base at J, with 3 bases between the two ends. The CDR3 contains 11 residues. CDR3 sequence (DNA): TGCAGCGTTGAGATTAACTATGGCTACACCTTC. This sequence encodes CSVEINYGYTF.

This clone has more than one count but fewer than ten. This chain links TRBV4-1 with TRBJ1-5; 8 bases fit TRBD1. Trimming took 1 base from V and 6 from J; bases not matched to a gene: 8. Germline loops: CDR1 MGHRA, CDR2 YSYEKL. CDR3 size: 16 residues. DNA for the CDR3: TGCGCCAGCAGCCAAGGATGGGGGACAGGAGGTCAGCCCCAGCATTTT. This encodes CASSQGWGTGGQPQHF.

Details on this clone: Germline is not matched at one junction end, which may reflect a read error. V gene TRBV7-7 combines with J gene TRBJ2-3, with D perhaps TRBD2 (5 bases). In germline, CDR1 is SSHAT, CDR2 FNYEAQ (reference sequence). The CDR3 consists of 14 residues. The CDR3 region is CASSLGLRTDTQYF. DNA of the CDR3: TGTGCTAGCAGCTTAGGACTGCGCACAGATACGCAGTATTTT.

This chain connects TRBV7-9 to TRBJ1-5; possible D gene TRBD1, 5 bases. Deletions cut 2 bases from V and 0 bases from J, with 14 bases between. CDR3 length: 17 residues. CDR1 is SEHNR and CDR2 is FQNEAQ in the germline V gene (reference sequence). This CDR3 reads CASSLSQGVRSNQPQHF. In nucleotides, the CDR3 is TGTGCCAGCAGCTTATCCCAGGGTGTCCGTAGCAATCAGCCCCAGCATTTT.